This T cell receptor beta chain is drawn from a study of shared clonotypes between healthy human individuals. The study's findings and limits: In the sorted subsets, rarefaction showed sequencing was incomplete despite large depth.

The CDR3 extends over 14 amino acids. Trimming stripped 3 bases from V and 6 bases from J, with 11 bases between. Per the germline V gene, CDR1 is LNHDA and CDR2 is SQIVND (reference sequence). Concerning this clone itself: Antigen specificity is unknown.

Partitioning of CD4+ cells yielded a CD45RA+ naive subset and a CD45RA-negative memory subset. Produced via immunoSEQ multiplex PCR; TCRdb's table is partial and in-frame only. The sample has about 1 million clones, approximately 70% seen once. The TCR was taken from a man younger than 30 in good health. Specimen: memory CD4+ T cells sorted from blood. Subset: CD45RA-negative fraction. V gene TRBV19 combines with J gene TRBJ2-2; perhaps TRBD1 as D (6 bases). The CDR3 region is CASSIQGWAGELFF. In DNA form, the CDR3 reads TGTGCCAGTAGTATCCAGGGGTGGGCCGGGGAGCTGTTTTTT.